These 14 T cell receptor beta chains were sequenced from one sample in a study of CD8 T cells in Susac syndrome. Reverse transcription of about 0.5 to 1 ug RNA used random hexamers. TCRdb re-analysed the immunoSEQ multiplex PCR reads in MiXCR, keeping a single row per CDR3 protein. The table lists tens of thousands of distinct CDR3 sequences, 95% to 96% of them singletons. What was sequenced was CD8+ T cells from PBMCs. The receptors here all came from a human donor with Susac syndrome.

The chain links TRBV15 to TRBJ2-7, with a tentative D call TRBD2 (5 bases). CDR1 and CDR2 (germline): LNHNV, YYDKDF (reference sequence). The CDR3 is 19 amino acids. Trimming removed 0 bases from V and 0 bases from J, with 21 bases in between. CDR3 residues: CATSRDFDWNIGSSYEQYF. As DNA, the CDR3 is TGTGCCACCAGCAGAGACTTTGACTGGAATATAGGGAGCTCCTACGAGCAGTACTTC.

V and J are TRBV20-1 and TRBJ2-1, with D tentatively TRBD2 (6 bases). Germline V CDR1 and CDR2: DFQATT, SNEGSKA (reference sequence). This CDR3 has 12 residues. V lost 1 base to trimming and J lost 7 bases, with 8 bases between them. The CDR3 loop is CSARGGENEQFF. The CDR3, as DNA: TGCAGTGCTAGAGGCGGGGAGAATGAGCAGTTCTTC.

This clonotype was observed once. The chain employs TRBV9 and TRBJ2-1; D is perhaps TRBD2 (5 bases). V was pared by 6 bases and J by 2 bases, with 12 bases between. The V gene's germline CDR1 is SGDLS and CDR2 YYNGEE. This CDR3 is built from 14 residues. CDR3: CASKASSTYNEQFF. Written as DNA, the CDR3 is TGTGCCAGCAAGGCTAGCTCTACCTACAATGAGCAGTTCTTC.

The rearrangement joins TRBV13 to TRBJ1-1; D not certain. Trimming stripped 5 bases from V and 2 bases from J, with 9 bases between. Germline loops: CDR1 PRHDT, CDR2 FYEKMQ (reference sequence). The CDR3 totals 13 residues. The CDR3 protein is CASSPQANTEAFF. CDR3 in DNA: TGTGCCAGCAGCCCCCAGGCCAACACTGAAGCTTTCTTT.

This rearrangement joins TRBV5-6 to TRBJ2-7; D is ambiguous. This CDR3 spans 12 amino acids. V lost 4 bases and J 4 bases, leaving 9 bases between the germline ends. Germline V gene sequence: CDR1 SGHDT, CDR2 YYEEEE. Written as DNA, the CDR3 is TGTGCCAGCAGCCAGTACACTTACGAGCAGTACTTC. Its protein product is CASSQYTYEQYF.

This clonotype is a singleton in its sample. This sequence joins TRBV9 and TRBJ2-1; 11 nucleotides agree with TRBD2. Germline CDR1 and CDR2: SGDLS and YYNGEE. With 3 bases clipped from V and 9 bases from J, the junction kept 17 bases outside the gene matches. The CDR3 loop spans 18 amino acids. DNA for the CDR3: TGTGCCAGCAGCGCCCATAGACTAGCGGGGCTGGGAATGAGTGAGCAGTTCTTC. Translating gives CASSAHRLAGLGMSEQFF.

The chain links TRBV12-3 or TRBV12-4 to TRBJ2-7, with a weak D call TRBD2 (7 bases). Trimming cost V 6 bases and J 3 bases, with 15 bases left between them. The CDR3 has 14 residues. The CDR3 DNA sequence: TGTGCCAGCAGCACCGGGGGGCGCGGCTACGAGCAGTACTTC. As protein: CASSTGGRGYEQYF.

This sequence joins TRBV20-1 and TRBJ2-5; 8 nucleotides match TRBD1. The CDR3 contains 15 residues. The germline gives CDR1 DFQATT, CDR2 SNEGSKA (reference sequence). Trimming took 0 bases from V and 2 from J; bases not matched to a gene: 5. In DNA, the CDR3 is TGCAGTGCTAGAGATGGGGGGACAGGACAAGAGACCCAGTACTTC. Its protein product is CSARDGGTGQETQYF.

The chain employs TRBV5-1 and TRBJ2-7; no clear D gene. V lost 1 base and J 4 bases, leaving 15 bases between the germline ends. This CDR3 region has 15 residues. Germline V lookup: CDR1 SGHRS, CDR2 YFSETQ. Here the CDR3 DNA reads TGCGCCAGCAGCTTGAAAAGGGATTCTCAATACGAGCAGTACTTC. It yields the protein CASSLKRDSQYEQYF. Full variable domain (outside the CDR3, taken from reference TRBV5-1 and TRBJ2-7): KAGVTQTPRYLIKTRGQQVTLSCSPISGHRSVSWYQQTPGQGLQFLFEYFSETQRNKGNFPGRFSGRQFSNSRSEMNVSTLELGDSALYLCASSLKRDSQYEQYFGPGTRLTVT.

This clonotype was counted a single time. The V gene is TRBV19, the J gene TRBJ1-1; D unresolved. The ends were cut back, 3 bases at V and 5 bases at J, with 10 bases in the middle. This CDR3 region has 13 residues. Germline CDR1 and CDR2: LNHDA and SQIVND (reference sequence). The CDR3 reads CASSISGDTEAFF. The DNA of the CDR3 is TGTGCCAGTAGTATTAGCGGGGATACTGAAGCTTTCTTT. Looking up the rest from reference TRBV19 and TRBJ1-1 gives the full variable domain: DGGITQSPKYLFRKEGQNVTLSCEQNLNHDAMYWYRQDPGQGLRLIYYSQIVNDFQKGDIAEGYSVSREKKESFPLTVTSAQKNPTAFYLCASSISGDTEAFFGQGTRLTVV.

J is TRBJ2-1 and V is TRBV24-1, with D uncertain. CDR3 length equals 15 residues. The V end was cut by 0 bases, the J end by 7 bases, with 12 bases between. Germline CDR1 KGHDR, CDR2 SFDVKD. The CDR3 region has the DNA TGTGCCACCAGTGATTTGGGTGGAAGACAAAATGAGCAGTTCTTC. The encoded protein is CATSDLGGRQNEQFF.

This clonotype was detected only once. This CDR3 reads CSVEEGTGVYGYTF. As DNA, the CDR3 is TGCAGCGTTGAAGAGGGTACAGGGGTCTATGGCTACACCTTC. This sequence joins TRBV29-1 and TRBJ1-2; 7 bases agree with TRBD1. Trimming removed 0 bases from V and 4 bases from J; junction bases left unmatched: 5. The CDR3 is 14 residues long. Germline CDR1 SQVTM, CDR2 ANQGSEA. Filled out from reference TRBV29-1 and TRBJ1-2, the complete variable domain reads SAVISQKPSRDICQRGTSLTIQCQVDSQVTMMFWYRQQPGQSLTLIATANQGSEATYESGFVIDKFPISRPNLTFSTLTVSNMSPEDSSIYLCSVEEGTGVYGYTFGSGTRLTVV.

The CDR3 DNA sequence: TGCGCCAGCAGCCAAGTTGGTGGTTTTCCTGAAAAACTGTTTTTT. This codes for CASSQVGGFPEKLFF. The chain is built from TRBV4-1 and TRBJ1-4; no firm D call. This CDR3 has 15 residues. CDR1 is MGHRA and CDR2 is YSYEKL in the germline V gene. Trimming took off 1 base at V and 7 bases at J, with 13 bases between the two ends.

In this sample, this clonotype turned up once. This CDR3 reads CSAMTLTGGLGNTEAFF. As DNA, the CDR3 is TGCAGTGCCATGACTTTGACAGGGGGGTTAGGGAACACTGAAGCTTTCTTT. The chain recombines TRBV20-1 with TRBJ1-1, with TRBD1 matching 9 bases. Germline CDR1 and CDR2: DFQATT and SNEGSKA (reference sequence). Unmatched junction bases numbered 15, after V lost 6 bases and J lost 1 base. The length of the CDR3 is 17 residues.